Following are 3 T cell receptor beta chains from one sample sequenced in a study of CD4+ T cells in melanoma. This table comes from immunoSEQ multiplex PCR, and its TCRdb copy is limited to in-frame clones, with some not included. The sample comprises about 110,000 clones, around 92% of which are singletons, and 3% to 4% rests with the top ten. What was sequenced was peripheral blood. These receptor sequences come from a human donor with melanoma.

The chain links TRBV4-1 to TRBJ1-5; D may be TRBD1 (6 bases). CDR3 length equals 16 residues. The V and J ends lost 3 bases and 0 bases respectively, with 12 bases between them. CDR1 and CDR2 (germline): MGHRA, YSYEKL. The CDR3 spells CASSQGHSSSNQPQHF. The CDR3 coding sequence is TGCGCCAGCAGCCAGGGACACTCCAGTAGCAATCAGCCCCAGCATTTT.

V usage is TRBV6-1 and J usage is TRBJ1-5, with TRBD1 as a possible D gene (5 bases). Germline loops: CDR1 MNHNS, CDR2 SASEGT. There are 13 residues in the CDR3. The V gene lost 7 bases and the J gene lost 2 bases, with 9 bases spanning the gap. In DNA, the CDR3 is TGTGCCAGCACACCCAGGGGCAATCAGCCCCAGCATTTT. Its protein is CASTPRGNQPQHF.

The chain carries TRBV4-1 and TRBJ1-2; D unclear. The germline V and J ends were trimmed by 1 base and 8 bases, with 5 bases remaining between them. Germline CDR1 and CDR2: MGHRA and YSYEKL. The CDR3 totals 11 residues. The CDR3, as DNA: TGCGCCAGCAGCCAAGGGTCCGGCTACACCTTC. Translation gives CASSQGSGYTF.